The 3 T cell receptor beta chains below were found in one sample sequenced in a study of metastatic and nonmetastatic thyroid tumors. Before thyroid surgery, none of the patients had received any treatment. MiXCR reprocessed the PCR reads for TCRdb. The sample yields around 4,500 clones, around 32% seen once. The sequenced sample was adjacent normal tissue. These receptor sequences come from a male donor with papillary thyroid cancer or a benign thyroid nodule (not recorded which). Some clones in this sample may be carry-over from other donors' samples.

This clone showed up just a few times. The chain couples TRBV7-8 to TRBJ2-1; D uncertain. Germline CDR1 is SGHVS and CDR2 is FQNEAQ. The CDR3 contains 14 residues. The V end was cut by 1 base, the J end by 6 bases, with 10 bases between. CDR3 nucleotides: TGTGCCAGCAGCTTAGTTCGCGACGCCAATGAGCAGTTCTTC. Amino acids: CASSLVRDANEQFF.

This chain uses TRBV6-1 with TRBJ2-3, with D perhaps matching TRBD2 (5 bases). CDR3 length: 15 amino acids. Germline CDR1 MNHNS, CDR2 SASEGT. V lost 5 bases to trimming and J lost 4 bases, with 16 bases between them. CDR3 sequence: CASSPVGGSADTQYF. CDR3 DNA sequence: TGTGCCAGCAGTCCGGTTGGTGGTAGCGCAGATACGCAGTATTTT.

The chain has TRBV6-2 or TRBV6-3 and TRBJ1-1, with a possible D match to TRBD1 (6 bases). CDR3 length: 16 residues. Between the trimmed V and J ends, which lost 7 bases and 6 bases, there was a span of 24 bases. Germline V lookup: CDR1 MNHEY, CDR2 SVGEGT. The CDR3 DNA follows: TGTGCCAGCAATAAAGGGACATCGCACTTTGACGCTGAAGCTTTCTTT. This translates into CASNKGTSHFDAEAFF.